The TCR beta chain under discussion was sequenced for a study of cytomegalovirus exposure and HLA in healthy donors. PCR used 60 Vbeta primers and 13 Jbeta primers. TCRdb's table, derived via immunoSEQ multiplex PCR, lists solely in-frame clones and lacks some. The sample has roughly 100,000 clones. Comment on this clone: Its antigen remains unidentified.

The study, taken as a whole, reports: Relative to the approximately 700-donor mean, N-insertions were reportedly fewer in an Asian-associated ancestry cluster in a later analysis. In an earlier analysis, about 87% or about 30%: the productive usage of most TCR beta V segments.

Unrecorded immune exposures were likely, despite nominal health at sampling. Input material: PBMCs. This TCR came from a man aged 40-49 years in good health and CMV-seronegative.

Here the CDR3 DNA reads TGTGCCACTCAGGTGTCGGTGGAAAACAATCAGCCCCAGCATTTT. Protein sequence: CATQVSVENNQPQHF. This chain connects TRBV19 to TRBJ1-5; D ambiguous. CDR1 and CDR2 (germline): LNHDA, SQIVND (reference sequence). Trimming pared 10 bases from V and 3 bases from J, leaving 19 bases between. The CDR3 is 15 amino acids.